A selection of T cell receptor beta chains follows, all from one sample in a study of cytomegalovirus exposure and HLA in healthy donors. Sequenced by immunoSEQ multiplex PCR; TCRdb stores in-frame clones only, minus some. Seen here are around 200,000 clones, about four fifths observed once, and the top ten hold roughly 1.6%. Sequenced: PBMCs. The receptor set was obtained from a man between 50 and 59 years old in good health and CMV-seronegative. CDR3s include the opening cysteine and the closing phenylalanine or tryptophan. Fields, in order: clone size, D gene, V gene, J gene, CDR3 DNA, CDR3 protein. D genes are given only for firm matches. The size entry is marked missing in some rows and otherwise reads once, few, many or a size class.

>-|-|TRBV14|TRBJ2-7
TGTGCCAGCAGCCCCCGACAGAGTCCGTTCGTGCAGTACTTC
CASSPRQSPFVQYF
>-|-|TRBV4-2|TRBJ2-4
TGTGCCAGCAGCCAAGTCGGGGGAGGCAAAAACATTCAGTACTTC
CASSQVGGGKNIQYF
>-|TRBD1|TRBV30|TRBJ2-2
TGTGCCTGGCCATCCAGGGGGACCGGGGAGCTGTTTTTT
CAWPSRGTGELFF
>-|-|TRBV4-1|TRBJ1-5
TGCGCCAGCAGCCCTACTCCAACAGAGTACAATCAGCCCCAGCATTTT
CASSPTPTEYNQPQHF
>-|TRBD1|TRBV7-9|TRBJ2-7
TGTTCCAGCAGCTTCACAGGGGGCGAGCAGTACTTC
CSSSFTGGEQYF
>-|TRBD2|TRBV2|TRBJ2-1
TGTGCCAGCCCTGGGACTAGCGGGGGATACAATGAGCAGTTCTTC
CASPGTSGGYNEQFF
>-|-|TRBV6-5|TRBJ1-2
TGTGCCAGCGGCGGCTACACCTTC
CASGGYTF
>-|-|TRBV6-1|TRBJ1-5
TGTGCCAGCAGGGAGGACTATAGCAATCAGCCCCAGCATTTT
CASREDYSNQPQHF
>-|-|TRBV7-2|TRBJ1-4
TGTGCCAGCAGCGGGTCCTCAGGGTGGTTGGAGAAACTGTTTTTT
CASSGSSGWLEKLFF
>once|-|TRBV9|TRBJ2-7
TGTGCCAGCAGCTCCAGGGACTACGAGCAGTACTTC
CASSSRDYEQYF
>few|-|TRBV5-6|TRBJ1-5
TGTGCCAGCAGCTTGAAGGGGGGGGGTCATAATCAGCCCCAGCATTTT
CASSLKGGGHNQPQHF
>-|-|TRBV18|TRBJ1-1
TGTGCCAGCTCAGAAGGGGGGAACACTGAAGCTTTCTTT
CASSEGGNTEAFF
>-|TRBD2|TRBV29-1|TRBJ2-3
TGCAGCGTTGAAGGTCTGGTCGAAGCGGGGGGTGGGGGATTT
CSVEGLVEAGGGGF
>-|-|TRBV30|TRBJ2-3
TGTGCCTGCCTCACCGGGAGTGGCACAGATACGCAGTATTTT
CACLTGSGTDTQYF
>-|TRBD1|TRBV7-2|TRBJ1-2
TGTGCCAGCAGTTACTGGGGGACAGGGGCACAATATGGCTACACCTTC
CASSYWGTGAQYGYTF
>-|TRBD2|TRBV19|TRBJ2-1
TGTGCCAGTAGTAGCGGGGGGGCCTACAATGAGCAGTTCTTC
CASSSGGAYNEQFF
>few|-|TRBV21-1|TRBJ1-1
TGTGCCAGCAGCAAAGGGGGGCAGGGTGAAGCTTTCTTT
CASSKGGQGEAFF
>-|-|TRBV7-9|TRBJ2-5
TGTGCCAGCAGCTCAGCGGGATACAGGGGCAGTCAAAACCAAGAGACCCAGTACTTC
CASSSAGYRGSQNQETQYF
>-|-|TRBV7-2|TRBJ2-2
TGTGCCAGCAGCCCCCCCGGGGGTGGCACCGGGGAGCTGTTTTTT
CASSPPGGGTGELFF
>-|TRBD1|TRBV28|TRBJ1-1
TGTGCCAGCAGTTGGACCATCAGACAGGGAGGAGCTTTCTTT
CASSWTIRQGGAFF
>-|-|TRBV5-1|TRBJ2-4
TGCGCCAGCAGCCAGACGCTCCTGAGAGGGGGCGGGGAGTCGGTGTACTTC
CASSQTLLRGGGESVYF
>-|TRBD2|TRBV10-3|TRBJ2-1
TGTGCCATCAGTGATATTAGCGGGAGCGGTAGTTACAATGAGCAGTTCTTC
CAISDISGSGSYNEQFF
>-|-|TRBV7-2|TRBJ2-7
TGTGCCAGCGCCGTGGATTATTCGGGGTACGAGCAGTACTTC
CASAVDYSGYEQYF
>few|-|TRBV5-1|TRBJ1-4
TGCGCCAGCAGCTCCACCCCCGACAGTAATGAAAAACTGTTTTTT
CASSSTPDSNEKLFF
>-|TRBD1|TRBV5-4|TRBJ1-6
TGTGCCAGCAGCTCTGGTCCCGGGACAGGTTATAATTCACCCCTCCACTTT
CASSSGPGTGYNSPLHF
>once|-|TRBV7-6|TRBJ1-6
TGTGCCAGCAGCTTAGCCCCCGGGACACTTTCACCCCTCCACTTT
CASSLAPGTLSPLHF
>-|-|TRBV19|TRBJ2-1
TGTGCCAGTAGTTGGCGGCCGGAGCAGTTCTTC
CASSWRPEQFF
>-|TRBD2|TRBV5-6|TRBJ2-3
TGTGCCAGCAGCTGGAGCGGGAAGGCCGATACGCAGTATTTT
CASSWSGKADTQYF
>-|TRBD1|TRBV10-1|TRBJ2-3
TGCGCCAGCAGCCCCGCAGGGGGCCGTTTCACAGATACGCAGTATTTT
CASSPAGGRFTDTQYF
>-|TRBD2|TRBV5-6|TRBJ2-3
TGTGCCAGCAGCCCGGGGGGGGATACGCAGTATTTT
CASSPGGDTQYF
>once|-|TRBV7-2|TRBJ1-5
TGTGCCAGCAGCCCGAGAAGACAGACAAATCAGCCCCAGCATTTT
CASSPRRQTNQPQHF
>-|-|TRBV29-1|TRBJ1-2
TGCAGCGTTCTCGCGGTAGAATATGGCTACACCTTC
CSVLAVEYGYTF
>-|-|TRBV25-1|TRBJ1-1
TGTGCCAGCATAGGGCAGGGTGAGAAGGCCAGGAACACTGAAGCTTTCTTT
CASIGQGEKARNTEAFF
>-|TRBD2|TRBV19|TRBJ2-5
TGTGCCAGTAGTATGACCTCTAGCGGGGCATTCCAAGAGACCCAGTACTTC
CASSMTSSGAFQETQYF
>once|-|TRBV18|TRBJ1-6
TGTGCCAGCTCACCAAGAAACCCAGACTCCTGGAGCTCCTATAATTCACCCCTCCACTTT
CASSPRNPDSWSSYNSPLHF